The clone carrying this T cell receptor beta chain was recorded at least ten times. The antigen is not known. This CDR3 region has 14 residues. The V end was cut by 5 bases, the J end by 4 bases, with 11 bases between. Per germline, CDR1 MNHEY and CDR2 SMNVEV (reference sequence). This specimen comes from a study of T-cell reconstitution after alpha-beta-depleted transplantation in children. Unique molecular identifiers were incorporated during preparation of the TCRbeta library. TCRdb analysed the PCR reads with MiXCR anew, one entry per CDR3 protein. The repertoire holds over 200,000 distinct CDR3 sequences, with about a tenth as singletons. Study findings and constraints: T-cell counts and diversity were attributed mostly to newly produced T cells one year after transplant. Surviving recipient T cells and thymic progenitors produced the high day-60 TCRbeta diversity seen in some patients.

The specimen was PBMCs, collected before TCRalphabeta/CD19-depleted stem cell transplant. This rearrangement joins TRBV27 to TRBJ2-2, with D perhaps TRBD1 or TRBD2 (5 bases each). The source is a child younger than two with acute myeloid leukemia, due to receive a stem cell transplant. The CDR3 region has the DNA TGTGCCAGCAGTCGGGGCTACTTCACCGGGGAGCTGTTTTTT. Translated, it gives CASSRGYFTGELFF.